Each of the 19 T cell receptor beta chains below was sequenced from the same sample in a study of siplizumab effects on memory and regulatory T cells. Produced via immunoSEQ multiplex PCR; TCRdb's table is partial and in-frame only. The sample holds more than 75,000 clones; 93% are singletons and the top ten take roughly 7.1%. The sequenced sample was CD8+ T cells sorted from blood. Receptors originate from a human donor in good health.

The chain combines TRBV7-2 with TRBJ2-7; 11 positions match TRBD2. This CDR3 has 14 residues. Germline V gives CDR1 SGHTA, CDR2 FQGNSA. The V and J ends lost 8 bases and 4 bases, in that order; junction bases with no gene match: 7. CDR3 nucleotide sequence: TGTGCCAGCGCTCGTACTAGCGGGAGTTACGAGCAGTACTTC. Protein product: CASARTSGSYEQYF. Looking up the rest from reference TRBV7-2 and TRBJ2-7 gives the full variable domain: GAGVSQSPSNKVTEKGKDVELRCDPISGHTALYWYRQSLGQGLEFLIYFQGNSAPDKSGLPSDRFSAERTGGSVSTLTIQRTQQEDSAVYLCASARTSGSYEQYFGPGTRLTVT.

The chain employs TRBV7-3 and TRBJ2-3, with TRBD2 identical over 10 bases. J gave up 6 bases and V 2 bases, and 5 bases lay outside the gene matches. This CDR3 spans 15 amino acids. Looked up from germline, CDR1 is SGHTA and CDR2 is FQGTGA. CDR3 coding DNA: TGTGCCAGCAGCTTACTAGCGGGGGCCGGGGATACGCAGTATTTT. It translates to CASSLLAGAGDTQYF.

The chain employs TRBV9 and TRBJ2-3, with 9 nucleotides matching TRBD2. V was clipped by 3 bases and J by 4 bases; unmatched bases: 15. Germline CDR1 and CDR2: SGDLS and YYNGEE. The length of the CDR3 is 18 residues. The CDR3 DNA reads as TGTGCCAGCAGCGCCACCCGGCTAGCGGGGAGGGGGGCAGATACGCAGTATTTT. It is translated as CASSATRLAGRGADTQYF.

This chain links TRBV13 with TRBJ2-3; no definite D call. The V end was cut by 4 bases, the J end by 4 bases, with 6 bases between. Germline V gene lookup returns CDR1 PRHDT and CDR2 FYEKMQ (reference sequence). CDR3 size: 12 residues. The CDR3 nucleotides read TGTGCCAGCAGCTCCACCTCAGATACGCAGTATTTT. Protein sequence: CASSSTSDTQYF.

This clone was seen only once. The chain uses TRBV27 and TRBJ2-7; 7 positions agree with TRBD2. Germline V gene sequence: CDR1 MNHEY, CDR2 SMNVEV (reference sequence). The CDR3 sequence is 14 residues long. Trimming cost V 1 base and J 2 bases; bases outside gene matches: 2. Here the CDR3 reads CASSLLGGTYEQYF. The CDR3 DNA reads as TGTGCCAGCAGTTTATTGGGGGGGACCTACGAGCAGTACTTC.

The chain employs TRBV27 and TRBJ2-2, with 8 positions matching TRBD1. The CDR3 is 16 amino acids. Per the germline V gene, CDR1 is MNHEY and CDR2 is SMNVEV (reference sequence). Unmatched junction bases numbered 7, after V lost 4 bases and J lost 3 bases. The CDR3: CASSSLQGADTGELFF. CDR3 coding DNA: TGTGCCAGCAGTTCGTTGCAGGGGGCGGACACCGGGGAGCTGTTTTTT.

The CDR3 bases are TGTGCCACCAGCAGGAGTTTAGGGGGCACTGAAGCTTTCTTT. Protein: CATSRSLGGTEAFF. The J gene is TRBJ1-1, the V gene TRBV15, with a weak D call TRBD1 (6 bases). Germline CDR1 and CDR2: LNHNV and YYDKDF (reference sequence). Trimming cost V 3 bases and J 4 bases, with 12 bases left between them. The CDR3 totals 14 residues.

This chain links TRBV6-5 with TRBJ1-4; D is uncertain. V lost 3 bases and J lost 5, with 13 bases in between. The germline V gene encodes CDR1 MNHEY and CDR2 SVGAGI. This CDR3 has 15 amino acids. CDR3 protein: CASSYADLRNEKLFF. CDR3 sequence (DNA): TGTGCCAGCAGTTATGCGGATTTGAGGAATGAAAAACTGTTTTTT.

This chain connects TRBV5-6 to TRBJ2-7; 10 bases line up with TRBD1. Germline loops: CDR1 SGHDT, CDR2 YYEEEE. This CDR3 has 15 amino acids. V dropped 4 bases and J dropped 0; count of bases not matched to a gene: 4. The CDR3 region is CASSKGQGSSYEQYF. As DNA, the CDR3 is TGTGCCAGCAGCAAGGGACAGGGGAGCTCCTACGAGCAGTACTTC.

J is TRBJ2-1 and V is TRBV29-1; 10 positions match TRBD2. The CDR3 contains 15 residues. The V segment lost 6 bases and the J segment 5 bases; nucleotides outside the gene matches: 10. From germline, CDR1 is SQVTM and CDR2 ANQGSEA. The CDR3 sequence is CSVAGGAGYDNEQFF. The CDR3 DNA follows: TGCAGCGTAGCGGGGGGGGCCGGATACGACAATGAGCAGTTCTTC.

This clone was observed a single time. V and J are TRBV13 and TRBJ2-7; 8 bases align to TRBD2. This CDR3 region has 16 residues. Germline V lookup: CDR1 PRHDT, CDR2 FYEKMQ (reference sequence). The ends lost 0 bases at V and 0 bases at J; junction bases unmatched: 4. The CDR3 coding sequence is TGTGCCAGCAGCTTAGGCGGGACTAGGGTCTCCTACGAGCAGTACTTC. It translates to CASSLGGTRVSYEQYF.

V gene TRBV6-4 combines with J gene TRBJ2-1; 7 bases match TRBD2. V shed 0 bases, J shed 10 bases, and the junction held 12 bases outside the gene matches. Germline-derived CDR1 and CDR2 are MRHNA and SNTAGT. There are 16 residues in the CDR3. In DNA, the CDR3 is TGTGCCAGCAGTGACTCAGCTAGCGGTATACAATGGGAGCAGTTCTTC. It is translated as CASSDSASGIQWEQFF.

This clone has a single count. V is TRBV4-1 and J is TRBJ2-3, with 9 bases identical to TRBD1. The trim removed 6 bases at V and 0 bases at J, leaving 1 base unmatched. From germline, CDR1 is MGHRA and CDR2 YSYEKL. The CDR3 is 14 residues long. CDR3 DNA sequence: TGCGCCAGCAGGGGGACAGGGAGCACAGATACGCAGTATTTT. Residues: CASRGTGSTDTQYF.

This clone was counted between two and nine times. The chain links TRBV2 to TRBJ2-7; TRBD1 matches 9 bases. V gave up 3 bases and J gave up 3 bases; unmatched junction bases: 3. Per germline, CDR1 SNHLY and CDR2 FYNNEI. This CDR3 has 14 amino acids. The CDR3 reads CASSEPGQGYEQYF. CDR3 nucleotides: TGTGCCAGCAGTGAGCCGGGACAGGGCTACGAGCAGTACTTC.

Remarks on this clone: The sample carries other DNA sequences with the same CDR3. The chain uses TRBV9 and TRBJ2-7; tentative D call: TRBD2 (6 bases). Germline V gene data show CDR1 as SGDLS and CDR2 as YYNGEE. V lost 0 bases and J lost 1, with 8 bases in between. There are 14 residues in the CDR3. CDR3 in amino acids: CASSVEAGSYEQYF. For the CDR3, the DNA is TGTGCCAGCAGCGTAGAGGCGGGATCCTACGAGCAGTACTTC.

This chain connects TRBV9 to TRBJ1-2, with 10 positions matching TRBD1. The germline CDR1 and CDR2 sequences are SGDLS and YYNGEE. J lost 2 bases, V lost 3 bases, and 4 bases had no gene match. The CDR3 length is 15 residues. The CDR3 nucleotides read TGTGCCAGCAGCGGGGGGACAGGGGTGAACTATGGCTACACCTTC. Translated, it gives CASSGGTGVNYGYTF.

This chain connects TRBV4-1 to TRBJ2-7; D call uncertain. Germline lookup yields CDR1 MGHRA and CDR2 YSYEKL. V dropped 1 base and J dropped 3 bases, with 7 bases sitting between them. The CDR3 covers 13 residues. CDR3 in DNA: TGCGCCAGCAGCCAAGGGGTAAACTACGAGCAGTACTTC. Its protein product is CASSQGVNYEQYF.

The chain has TRBV7-9 and TRBJ2-5; D unresolved. CDR3 length: 14 residues. Germline assignment: CDR1 SEHNR and CDR2 FQNEAQ (reference sequence). The V end was cut by 5 bases, the J end by 4 bases, with 14 bases between. The CDR3 region is CASSQNVELETQYF. For the CDR3, the DNA is TGTGCCAGCAGCCAAAATGTGGAGTTAGAGACCCAGTACTTC.

The rearrangement uses TRBV7-9 and TRBJ2-2; 10 bases agree with TRBD2. CDR1 and CDR2 from the germline V gene are SEHNR and FQNEAQ (reference sequence). The CDR3 runs 15 residues. The V segment lost 10 bases and the J segment 7 bases; nucleotides outside the gene matches: 12. CDR3 region: CATDSSGSTFGELFF. The CDR3 region has the DNA TGTGCCACAGACTCTAGCGGGAGTACTTTCGGGGAGCTGTTTTTT.